The source of this T cell receptor (beta chain) is a study of shared clonotypes between healthy human individuals. Study-level results: Compared with clonotypes that all four donors shared, non-shared clonotypes had lower generation probabilities. Estimated richness was generally greater in naive than memory subsets. Donor scarcity curtailed the genetic and exposure-history diversity represented herein. Clonotype sharing among donors was expected to depend on sequencing depth.

V trimming: 4 bases; J trimming: 4 bases; junction bases outside the gene matches: 8. Germline CDR1 and CDR2: LNHNV and YYDKDF (reference sequence). The CDR3 covers 16 residues. Regarding this clone: Its target is not known.

Positive CCR7 selection of CD45RO-negative cells yielded the naive CD8 cells, and terminally differentiated effector memory CD45RA+ cells were excluded. Using immunoSEQ multiplex PCR, the repertoire was profiled, and TCRdb retains in-frame clones only, with some absent. The sample lists 1.5 million to 2.5 million clones; about 95% were seen once. V usage is TRBV15 and J usage is TRBJ2-1; 9 bases line up with TRBD2. Sequenced input: naive CD8+ T cells sorted from blood. The TCR was taken from a young man in good health. The CDR3 region is CATSKGREGQYNEQFF. CDR3 DNA: TGTGCCACCAGCAAAGGGCGGGAGGGCCAATACAATGAGCAGTTCTTC.